Sequencing of this T cell receptor beta chain was carried out in a study of radiation and T cells in renal cell carcinoma (TCRdb year 2020). In terms of the full investigation: In total, 50 to 60 samples, comprising approximately 26 tumors and approximately 27 peripheral blood samples, were subjected to TCR beta sequencing. The last blood draw occurred 4 weeks after radiation, at the same time as nephrectomy. Across all 50 or so samples, several million unique CDR3 nucleotide sequences encoding approximately 3,000,000 unique CDR3 amino acid sequences were identified. General study outcomes and caveats: With a single-armed trial design, the study had no way to address how radiation dose or scheduling affects the TCR repertoire. Blood repertoire dynamics were not followed beyond 4 weeks after treatment. Because no pretreatment tumor biopsies were available, whether clonotypes were present in the tumor at baseline could not be determined. In blood, the top tumor clonotypes increased between baseline and 2 weeks post-radiation and then shrank by 4 weeks, which suggests that tumor-resident clones expanded only transiently.

TCR beta libraries were generated from genomic DNA with the immunoSEQ kit, following the manufacturer's recommendations. To prepare libraries, a first multiplex PCR with proprietary primers was run, followed by a second PCR that added unique barcodes, and a bead cleanup was done after each round. Each sample batch included a kit-provided positive control reaction and a negative control reaction. The final libraries were assessed on an Agilent 4200 TapeStation D1000 ScreenTape, pooled by volume, and quantified by qPCR. Sequencing was performed on an Illumina NextSeq500 with a MidOutput 150-cycle cartridge, and 156 Read1 and 15 Index1 cycles were run with kit custom primers. The pooled library was loaded at approximately 1 pM, with a 20% PhiX control spiked in. Concerning the study's data processing: The vendor-processed data were analyzed in R, and a clonotype was defined as all T cells that share the same CDR3 nucleotide sequence. In the clone abundance analyses, frequencies were normalized to the 10,000 most abundant clones in each sample. Public T cell clones, which averaged fewer than five per sample, were excluded before analysis. An abundance difference of at least 32-fold between compartments was the criterion for calling clonotypes tumor-enriched or baseline blood-enriched. A beta-binomial differential abundance model was applied to find clonotypes that expanded or contracted between blood time points. Tumor-blood repertoire similarity was measured with the Baroni-Urbani and Buser coefficient, and group comparisons used two-tailed Wilcoxon tests in R. TCRdb obtained this table from immuneACCESS and retained in-frame rearrangements with V and J assigned. These tables miss some clones; where compared with another copy, unresolved V genes account for less than half of the shortfall, and the remainder is unexplained. V and J calls and clone size come straight from that table; D and trimming were deduced from the DNA. This sample has some 80,000 clones in its table, and 83% of those were observed once. Around 2.5% of the sample is taken by the ten largest.

Reading the label with the study, this specimen's time point is: blood 4 weeks post-SBRT, at nephrectomy. Interpreted using the paper, the treatment or condition label stands for: 15 Gy SBRT to primary tumor, nephrectomy 4 weeks later. The samples were drawn from a clinical trial, where primary renal cell carcinomas were treated with 15 Gy of stereotactic body radiation therapy and then removed by nephrectomy 4 weeks afterward. To follow tumor-enriched clonotypes, serial peripheral blood was collected from radiation-treated patients at baseline and at 2 weeks and 4 weeks after SBRT. Every patient's renal cell carcinoma showed clear cell pathology. Genomic DNA for TCR sequencing was prepared using the QIAamp DNA Blood Mini Kit (Qiagen). Only samples passing all quality control checks were included in the analyses. CDR1 and CDR2 are drawn from the germline V gene: SGDLS, YYNGEE. Its CDR3 holds 17 amino acids, cysteine through phenylalanine. The kept DNA is CDR3 alone, 51 bases in frame from the first base. The junction shows trimming of 4 bases on V and 1 base on J, and the gene matches do not reach 6 bases of it.

As regards this clone: Its antigen remains unidentified. Base-call qualities are not available, and no considerably larger clone is one nucleotide away.

Sequenced here: blood, sampled from a patient whose treatment included radiotherapy and nephrectomy. The V and J genes are TRBV9 and TRBJ2-6, and 9 junction bases match TRBD1. This TCR was recovered from a woman aged 55-70 years with renal cell carcinoma. The DNA reads TGTGCCAGCAGCCCCGGGACAGGGATATCTGGGGCCAACGTCCTGACTTTC. This sequence encodes CASSPGTGISGANVLTF.